Listed below are T cell receptor beta chains from one sample, sequenced in a study of blood T cell repertoires in COVID-19. Sequencing was performed with immunoSEQ multiplex PCR; in TCRdb, only in-frame clones are kept and a portion is missing. This sample carries around 150,000 clones, about 86% of them seen once, and the ten largest clones take roughly 8.2%. The sequencing sample was made of peripheral blood. These receptor sequences come from a man between 60 and 75 years old with acute or convalescent COVID-19. The CDR3 runs from the conserved cysteine through the conserved F or W. D genes are given only for firm matches. A row's size may be missing; if present it is once, few, many or a size class.

CDR3	DNA	V	D	size	J
CASSIDRDRPQHF	TGTGCCAGTAGTATAGATCGTGACAGGCCCCAGCATTTT	TRBV19	.	.	TRBJ1-5
CASSLTSHYNSPLHF	TGTGCCAGCAGTTTAACTAGTCACTATAATTCACCCCTCCACTTT	TRBV28	.	.	TRBJ1-6
CASSPRGINSGNTIYF	TGCGCCAGCAGCCCCCGAGGGATTAACTCTGGAAACACCATATATTTT	TRBV4-1	.	.	TRBJ1-3
CASSPHLSRAGNQPQHF	TGTGCCAGTAGTCCCCATCTCAGCCGGGCGGGGAATCAGCCCCAGCATTTT	TRBV19	.	.	TRBJ1-5
CASSRGQGQTQYF	TGTGCCAGCAGCCGCGGACAGGGCCAGACCCAGTACTTC	TRBV28	TRBD1	.	TRBJ2-5
CASSQAEGDSTGELFF	TGTGCCAGCAGCCAAGCGGAAGGGGATTCCACCGGGGAGCTGTTTTTT	TRBV4-2	.	.	TRBJ2-2
CASSFSGGAMNTEAFF	TGTGCCAGCAGTTTTAGCGGGGGGGCCATGAACACTGAAGCTTTCTTT	TRBV27	.	.	TRBJ1-1
CASSYSKIGVTEAFF	TGTGCCAGCAGTTACTCGAAAATTGGAGTAACTGAAGCTTTCTTT	TRBV6-5	.	.	TRBJ1-1
CASSQGQGSYNEQFF	TGCGCCAGCAGCCAAGGACAGGGTAGCTACAATGAGCAGTTCTTC	TRBV4-1	TRBD1	once	TRBJ2-1
CASSQDERIPQDRGHGYTF	TGCGCCAGCAGCCAAGATGAGCGGATCCCCCAGGACAGGGGGCATGGCTACACCTTC	TRBV4-1	TRBD1	.	TRBJ1-2
CAWSATSNNEQFF	TGTGCCTGGAGTGCGACTAGCAACAATGAGCAGTTCTTC	TRBV30	TRBD2	.	TRBJ2-1
CASSSDRGVNQPQHF	TGTGCCAGCAGTTCGGACAGGGGGGTCAATCAGCCCCAGCATTTT	TRBV28	TRBD1	few	TRBJ1-5
CATRGSGEGSALHF	TGCGCCACCAGGGGGTCAGGTGAGGGTTCGGCCCTCCACTTT	TRBV5-1	TRBD1	.	TRBJ1-6
CASGTANYEQYF	TGTGCCAGTGGGACAGCTAACTACGAGCAGTACTTC	TRBV28	TRBD1	.	TRBJ2-7
CASSQDRVNEKLFF	TGTGCCAGCAGCCAAGACAGGGTCAATGAAAAACTGTTTTTT	TRBV4-2	.	.	TRBJ1-4
CASSQGRSSGNTIYF	TGTGCCAGCAGCCAAGGACGGAGCTCTGGAAACACCATATATTTT	TRBV14	.	.	TRBJ1-3